Listed here are 17 T cell receptor beta chains from one sample, sequenced in a study of vaccination and CD4 T cells after COVID-19. Antigen specificity for these receptors is unknown. As for treatment: roughly 11-day PBMC culture with coronavirus spike peptide pools or control peptides (ViraFEST assay). The collection of CD4+ T cells from the unexposed donor took place before the COVID-19 pandemic (2011-2018). Scientists ran DNA taken from cultured CD4+ T cells through the Oncomine TCR Beta short-read assay for sequencing. CD4+ T cells were cultured, and genomic DNA was extracted from them. TCRdb ran MiXCR on the PCR reads and lists one entry per CDR3 protein. This table has about 10,000 distinct CDR3 sequences, 25% to 30% appearing once. The sequenced material came from CD4+ T cells from blood, cultured in vitro. These receptors were collected from a human donor in good health.

The chain recombines TRBV9 with TRBJ2-3, with no clear D. V was shortened by 0 bases and J by 1 base, with 9 bases between the two germline ends. The CDR3 runs 15 residues. CDR1 SGDLS and CDR2 YYNGEE come from the germline V gene. CDR3 nucleotide sequence: TGTGCCAGCAGCGTAGTAGGTGAAGGCACAGATACGCAGTATTTT. Protein product: CASSVVGEGTDTQYF.

The DNA for the CDR3 is TGTGCCAGCAGTTCGACAGGAAACTATGGCTACACCTTC. It yields the protein CASSSTGNYGYTF. The chain uses TRBV6-5 and TRBJ1-2; D may be TRBD1 (6 bases). V was cut by 4 bases and J by 2 bases, with 8 bases left in between. Germline V gene lookup returns CDR1 MNHEY and CDR2 SVGAGI. The CDR3 loop spans 13 amino acids.

In its sample, this clonotype was seen a few times. The rearrangement links TRBV28 to TRBJ2-5; D is uncertain. The CDR3 length is 12 residues. Germline V gives CDR1 MDHEN, CDR2 SYDVKM. Trimming took 6 bases from V and 2 from J, leaving 7 bases between them. The CDR3 reads CASRASQETQYF. CDR3 DNA: TGTGCCAGCAGGGCCAGTCAAGAGACCCAGTACTTC.

The table lists this clonotype with a few counts. V usage is TRBV6-1 and J usage is TRBJ1-5; 8 bases match TRBD1. V was pared by 9 bases and J by 4 bases, with 11 bases of the junction left unmatched. Germline V gene sequence: CDR1 MNHNS, CDR2 SASEGT. The CDR3 extends over 15 amino acids. The CDR3 nucleotides read TGTGCCAGTATTTTCTGGACAGGGAGTAATCAGCCCCAGCATTTT. Protein: CASIFWTGSNQPQHF.

The chain is built from TRBV19 and TRBJ2-1; 11 nucleotides agree with TRBD2. CDR3 size: 17 residues. J gave up 0 bases and V 4 bases, and 5 bases lay outside the gene matches. Germline V lookup: CDR1 LNHDA, CDR2 SQIVND (reference sequence). CDR3 region: CASSTLTSGSSYNEQFF. For the CDR3, the DNA is TGTGCCAGTAGTACCTTAACTAGCGGGAGCTCCTACAATGAGCAGTTCTTC.

Only a few counts were recorded for this clonotype. This rearrangement joins TRBV6-2 or TRBV6-3 to TRBJ1-2; D may be TRBD1 (5 bases). The V gene's germline CDR1 is MNHEY and CDR2 SVGEGT. The CDR3 spans 14 residues. The V and J ends lost 6 bases and 1 base respectively, with 12 bases between them. CDR3 protein: CASRPGTINYGYTF. CDR3 bases: TGTGCCAGCAGGCCCGGGACGATTAACTATGGCTACACCTTC.

The DNA of the CDR3 is TGTGCCACCTCGGCAGACAGGGGAGGAAAGCAGTACTTC. It codes for CATSADRGGKQYF. The chain links TRBV7-3 to TRBJ2-7; 8 bases agree with TRBD1. J gave up 8 bases and V 10 bases, and 13 bases lay outside the gene matches. Germline-derived CDR1 and CDR2 are SGHTA and FQGTGA. This CDR3 has 13 residues.

Sample share makes this clonotype medium-sized (0.01 to 0.1%). The genes are TRBV7-2 and TRBJ1-5; 7 positions agree with TRBD1. The CDR3 covers 14 residues. CDR1 SGHTA and CDR2 FQGNSA come from the germline V gene. The V gene end was trimmed by 5 bases and the J gene end by 2 bases; junction bases not matched to a gene: 3. The DNA of the CDR3 is TGTGCCAGCAGCCCTACAGGGGGCAATCAGCCCCAGCATTTT. Residues: CASSPTGGNQPQHF.

This clonotype has a single count. The chain is built from TRBV28 and TRBJ1-6; 7 bases map to TRBD1. The CDR3 loop spans 15 amino acids. The V gene end was trimmed by 2 bases and the J gene end by 5 bases; junction bases not matched to a gene: 3. Per the germline V gene, CDR1 is MDHEN and CDR2 is SYDVKM. Here the CDR3 DNA reads TGTGCCAGCAGTTTAGGGGACAGACATAATTCACCCCTCCACTTT. It is translated as CASSLGDRHNSPLHF.

The chain joins TRBV27 to TRBJ1-1; 8 nucleotides match TRBD1. Germline CDR1 reads MNHEY; CDR2 reads SMNVEV (reference sequence). This CDR3 spans 15 amino acids. With V trimmed by 1 base and J by 3 bases, 4 bases remained unmatched. The DNA for the CDR3 is TGTGCCAGCAGTTTATTAACCAGGGGGCACACTGAAGCTTTCTTT. Encoded protein: CASSLLTRGHTEAFF.

V gene TRBV10-3 combines with J gene TRBJ1-1; tentatively, D is TRBD1 (5 bases). The CDR3 runs to 14 residues. The V and J ends lost 3 bases and 2 bases respectively, with 10 bases between them. Germline lookup yields CDR1 ENHRY and CDR2 SYGVKD. The CDR3 here is CAISDRDGNTEAFF. CDR3 nucleotide sequence: TGTGCCATCAGTGACCGGGACGGTAACACTGAAGCTTTCTTT.

By sample share, this clonotype is large. The V gene is TRBV5-1, the J gene TRBJ2-3; 8 bases fit TRBD1. Trimming removed 3 bases from V and 1 base from J; junction bases left unmatched: 10. This CDR3 contains 17 residues. Germline V gene data show CDR1 as SGHRS and CDR2 as YFSETQ. The CDR3 is CASSSGTGHPGTDTQYF. The CDR3 coding sequence is TGCGCCAGCAGCTCCGGGACAGGCCACCCGGGCACAGATACGCAGTATTTT.

The rearrangement uses TRBV7-9 and TRBJ2-7; D gene ambiguous. Per germline, CDR1 SEHNR and CDR2 FQNEAQ (reference sequence). Trimming took 2 bases from V and 2 from J, leaving 13 bases between them. The CDR3 spans 15 residues. CDR3 sequence: CASSLIGFNTYEQYF. The CDR3 region has the DNA TGTGCCAGCAGCTTAATTGGCTTTAATACCTACGAGCAGTACTTC.

In nucleotides, the CDR3 is TGTGCCATCAGTGAGGATCTGGGGGTCTACTATGGCTACACCTTC. Its translation: CAISEDLGVYYGYTF. The J gene is TRBJ1-2, the V gene TRBV10-3, with D possibly matching TRBD1 (5 bases). The length of the CDR3 is 15 residues. The V gene lost 2 bases and the J gene lost 3 bases, with 13 bases spanning the gap. The germline V gene has CDR1 ENHRY and CDR2 SYGVKD.

V gene TRBV11-2 combines with J gene TRBJ1-2; 8 nucleotides line up with TRBD1. Trimming cost V 5 bases and J 7 bases; bases outside gene matches: 9. In germline, CDR1 is SGHAT, CDR2 FQNNGV. The CDR3 extends over 14 amino acids. CDR3 in amino acids: CASSEVQGASGYTF. The CDR3 DNA sequence: TGTGCCAGCAGCGAGGTGCAGGGGGCGAGTGGCTACACCTTC.

The chain is built from TRBV27 and TRBJ2-3; no clear D. V lost 8 bases, J lost 7 bases, and 10 bases lay in between. Germline-derived CDR1 and CDR2 are MNHEY and SMNVEV (reference sequence). This CDR3 is built from 11 residues. The CDR3 here is CASLSENTQYF. Here the CDR3 DNA reads TGTGCCAGCTTATCAGAAAATACGCAGTATTTT.

The rearrangement uses TRBV5-1 and TRBJ1-1; the match to TRBD1 covers 7 bases. CDR1 and CDR2 (germline): SGHRS, YFSETQ. This CDR3 contains 16 residues. Trimming removed 0 bases from V and 1 base from J; junction bases left unmatched: 6. Here the CDR3 reads CASSLAGDSRNTEAFF. CDR3 DNA sequence: TGCGCCAGCAGCTTGGCCGGGGACAGTAGGAACACTGAAGCTTTCTTT.